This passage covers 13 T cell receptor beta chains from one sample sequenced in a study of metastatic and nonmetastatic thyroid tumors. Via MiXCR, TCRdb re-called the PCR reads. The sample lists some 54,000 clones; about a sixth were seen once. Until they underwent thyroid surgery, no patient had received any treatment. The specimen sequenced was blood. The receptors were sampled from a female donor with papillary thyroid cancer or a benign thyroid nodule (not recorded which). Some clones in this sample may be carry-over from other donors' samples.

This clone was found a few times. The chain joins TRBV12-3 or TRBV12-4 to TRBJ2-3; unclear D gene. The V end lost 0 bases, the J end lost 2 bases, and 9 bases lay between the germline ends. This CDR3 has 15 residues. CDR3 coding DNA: TGTGCCAGCAGTTTAGCAAGTGGTATCACAGATACGCAGTATTTT. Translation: CASSLASGITDTQYF.

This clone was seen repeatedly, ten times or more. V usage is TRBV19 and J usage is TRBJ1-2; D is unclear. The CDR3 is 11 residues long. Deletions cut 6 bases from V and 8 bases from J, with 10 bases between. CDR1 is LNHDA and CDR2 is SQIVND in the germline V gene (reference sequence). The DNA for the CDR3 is TGTGCCAGTAGAAACCTGGTAGGCTACACCTTC. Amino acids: CASRNLVGYTF.

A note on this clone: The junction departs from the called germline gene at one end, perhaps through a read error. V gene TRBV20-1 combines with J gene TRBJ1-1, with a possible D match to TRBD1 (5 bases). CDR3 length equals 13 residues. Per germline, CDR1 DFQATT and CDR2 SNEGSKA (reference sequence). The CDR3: CSARGRIGAEDFF. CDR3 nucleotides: TGCAGTGCTAGGGGAAGGATTGGGGCTGAAGATTTCTTT.

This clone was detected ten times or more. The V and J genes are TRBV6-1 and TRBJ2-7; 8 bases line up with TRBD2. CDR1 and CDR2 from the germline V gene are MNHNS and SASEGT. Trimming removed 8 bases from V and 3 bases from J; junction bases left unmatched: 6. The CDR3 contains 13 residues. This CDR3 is CASGSGTGYEQYF. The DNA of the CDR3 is TGTGCCAGCGGTAGCGGGACCGGCTACGAGCAGTACTTC.

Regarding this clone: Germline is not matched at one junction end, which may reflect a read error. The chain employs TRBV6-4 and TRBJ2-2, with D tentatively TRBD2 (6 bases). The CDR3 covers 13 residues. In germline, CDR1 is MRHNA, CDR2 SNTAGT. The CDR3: CASISTRTGELFF. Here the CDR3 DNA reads TGTGCCAGCATCTCGACTAGGACCGGGGAGCTTTTTTTT.

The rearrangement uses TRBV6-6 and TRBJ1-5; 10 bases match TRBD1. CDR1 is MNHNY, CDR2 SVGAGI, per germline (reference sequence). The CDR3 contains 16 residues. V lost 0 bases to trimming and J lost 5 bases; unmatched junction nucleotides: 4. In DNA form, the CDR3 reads TGTGCCAGCAGTTACTCTGGGACAGGGGTCCATCAGCCCCAGCATTTT. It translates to CASSYSGTGVHQPQHF.

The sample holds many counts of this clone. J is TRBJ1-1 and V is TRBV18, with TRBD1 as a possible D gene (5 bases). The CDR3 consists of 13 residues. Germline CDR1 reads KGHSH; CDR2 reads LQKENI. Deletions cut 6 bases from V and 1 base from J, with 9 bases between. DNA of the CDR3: TGTGCCAGCTCCCGACAGACGAACACTGAAGCTTTCTTT. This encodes CASSRQTNTEAFF.

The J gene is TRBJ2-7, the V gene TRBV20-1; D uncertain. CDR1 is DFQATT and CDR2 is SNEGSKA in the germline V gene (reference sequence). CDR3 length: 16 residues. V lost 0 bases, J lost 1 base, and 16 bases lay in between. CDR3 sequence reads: CSARDGVGPESYEQYF. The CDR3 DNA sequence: TGCAGTGCTAGAGATGGAGTGGGCCCGGAGTCCTACGAGCAGTACTTC.

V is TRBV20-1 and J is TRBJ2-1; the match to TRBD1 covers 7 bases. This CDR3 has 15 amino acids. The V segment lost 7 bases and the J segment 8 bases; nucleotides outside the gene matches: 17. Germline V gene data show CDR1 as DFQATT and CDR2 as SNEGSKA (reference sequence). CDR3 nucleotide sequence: TGCAGTGTTACAAACCCGCGACAGGGTATAGATGAGCAGTTCTTC. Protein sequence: CSVTNPRQGIDEQFF.

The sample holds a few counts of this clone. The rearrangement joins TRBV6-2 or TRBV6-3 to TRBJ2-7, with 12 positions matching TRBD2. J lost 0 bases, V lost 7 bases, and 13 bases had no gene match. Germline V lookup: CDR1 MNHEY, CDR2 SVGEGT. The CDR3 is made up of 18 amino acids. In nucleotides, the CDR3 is TGTGCCAGCATTCCCTTTTGTATGACTAGCGGGAGCTCCTACGAGCAGTACTTC. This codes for CASIPFCMTSGSSYEQYF.

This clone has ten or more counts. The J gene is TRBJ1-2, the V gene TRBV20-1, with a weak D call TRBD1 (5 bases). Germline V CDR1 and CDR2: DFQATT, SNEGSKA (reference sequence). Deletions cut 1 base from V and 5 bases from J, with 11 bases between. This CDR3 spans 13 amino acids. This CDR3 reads CSARAQVSYGYTF. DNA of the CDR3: TGCAGTGCTAGAGCACAGGTCTCGTATGGCTACACCTTC.

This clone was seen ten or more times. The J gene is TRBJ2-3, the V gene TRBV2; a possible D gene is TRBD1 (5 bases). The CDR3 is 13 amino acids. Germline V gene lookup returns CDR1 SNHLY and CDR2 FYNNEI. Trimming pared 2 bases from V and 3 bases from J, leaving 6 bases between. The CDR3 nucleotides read TGTGCCAGCAGTGAACGGACAACAGATACGCAGTATTTT. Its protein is CASSERTTDTQYF.

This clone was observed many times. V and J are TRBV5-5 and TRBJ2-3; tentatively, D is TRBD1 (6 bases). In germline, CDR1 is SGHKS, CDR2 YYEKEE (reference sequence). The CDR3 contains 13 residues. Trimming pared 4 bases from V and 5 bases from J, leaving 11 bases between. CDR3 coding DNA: TGTGCCAGCAGCCTCACAGGGCAAGATACGCAGTATTTT. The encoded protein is CASSLTGQDTQYF.